Detailed here is one T cell receptor (beta chain). Antigen specificity is unknown. Data came from immunoSEQ multiplex PCR; TCRdb stores just in-frame clones and leaves some out. This sample has some 88,000 clones, with 85% to 95% found just once. This entry belongs to a study of graft-versus-host responses after intestinal transplantation. Study-wide background: Uniformly, recipients were administered anti-thymocyte globulin induction with subsequent tacrolimus and steroids for approximately three years.

There are 11 residues in the CDR3. The V gene's germline CDR1 is LNHDA and CDR2 SQIVND (reference sequence). Between the trimmed V and J ends, which lost 6 bases and 11 bases, there was a span of 11 bases. The origin of this receptor is a human donor who received an intestinal transplant. The chain joins TRBV19 to TRBJ1-5, with D tentatively TRBD1 (5 bases). Sequencing used unstimulated CD8+ T cells sorted from spleen or lymph node cells, obtained before intestinal transplant. CDR3 in amino acids: CASRYGGTQHF. The CDR3, as DNA: TGTGCCAGTAGGTACGGGGGGACCCAGCATTTT.